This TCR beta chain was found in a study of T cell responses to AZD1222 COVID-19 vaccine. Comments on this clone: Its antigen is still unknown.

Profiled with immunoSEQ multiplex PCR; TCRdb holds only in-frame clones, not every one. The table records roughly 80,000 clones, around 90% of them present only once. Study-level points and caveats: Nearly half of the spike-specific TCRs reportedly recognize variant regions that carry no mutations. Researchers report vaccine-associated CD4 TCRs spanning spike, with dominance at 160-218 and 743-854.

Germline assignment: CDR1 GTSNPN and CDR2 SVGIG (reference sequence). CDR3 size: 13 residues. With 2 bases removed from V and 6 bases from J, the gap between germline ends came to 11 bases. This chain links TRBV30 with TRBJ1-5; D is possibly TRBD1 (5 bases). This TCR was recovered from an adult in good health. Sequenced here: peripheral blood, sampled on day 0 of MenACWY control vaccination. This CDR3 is CAWSSGRAQPQHF. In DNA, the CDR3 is TGTGCCTGGAGTTCAGGGAGGGCTCAGCCCCAGCATTTT.